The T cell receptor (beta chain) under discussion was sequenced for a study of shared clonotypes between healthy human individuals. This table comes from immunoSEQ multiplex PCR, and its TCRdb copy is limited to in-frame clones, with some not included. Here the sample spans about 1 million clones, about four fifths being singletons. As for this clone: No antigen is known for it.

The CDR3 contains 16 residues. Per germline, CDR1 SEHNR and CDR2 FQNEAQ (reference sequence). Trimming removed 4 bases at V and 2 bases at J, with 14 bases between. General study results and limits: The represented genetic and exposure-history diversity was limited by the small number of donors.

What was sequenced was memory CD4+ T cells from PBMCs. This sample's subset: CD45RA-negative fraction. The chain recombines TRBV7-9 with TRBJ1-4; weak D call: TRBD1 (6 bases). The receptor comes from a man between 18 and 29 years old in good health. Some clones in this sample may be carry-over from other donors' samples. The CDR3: CASSSGGARTNEKLFF. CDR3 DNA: TGTGCCAGCAGCTCGGGGGGCGCCAGGACTAATGAAAAACTGTTTTTT.